The 30 T cell receptor beta chains below were found in one sample sequenced in a study of blood T cell repertoires in COVID-19. Repertoires were generated with immunoSEQ multiplex PCR, while TCRdb's copy carries only in-frame clones and drops some. This sample has some 150,000 clones, with roughly 85% found just once. The sequenced sample was peripheral blood. The receptors originated from a man aged 45-65 years with acute or convalescent COVID-19.

This clone was picked up a small number of times. This chain connects TRBV30 to TRBJ2-2; TRBD2 matches 8 bases. CDR1 and CDR2 (germline): GTSNPN, SVGIG (reference sequence). The CDR3 is 16 amino acids. V lost 0 bases, J lost 4 bases, and 7 bases stayed unmatched. CDR3 sequence (DNA): TGTGCCTGGAGTGTAGGGCAGCGGGAGTTCACCGGGGAGCTGTTTTTT. As protein: CAWSVGQREFTGELFF.

In its sample, this clone was seen once. This chain links TRBV5-6 with TRBJ2-5, with TRBD2 matching over 13 bases. This CDR3 is 15 amino acids long. The germline V gene has CDR1 SGHDT and CDR2 YYEEEE. V lost 3 bases, J lost 9 bases, and 8 bases stayed unmatched. The CDR3: CASSWTSGSKWSQYF. The CDR3, as DNA: TGTGCCAGCAGCTGGACTAGCGGGAGCAAGTGGTCCCAGTACTTC.

The count of this clone is one. The gene calls are TRBV28 and TRBJ1-4, with 7 bases fitting TRBD1. Germline V lookup: CDR1 MDHEN, CDR2 SYDVKM. The length of the CDR3 is 15 residues. The V segment lost 5 bases and the J segment 8 bases; nucleotides outside the gene matches: 11. This CDR3 reads CASSLPRQGWEKLFF. The CDR3 coding sequence is TGTGCCAGCAGTCTCCCAAGACAGGGTTGGGAAAAACTGTTTTTT.

This clone was recorded only once. The chain recombines TRBV7-9 with TRBJ1-4; 9 nucleotides align to TRBD1. V was pared by 6 bases and J by 5 bases, with 7 bases of the junction left unmatched. CDR3 size: 15 residues. Germline CDR1 is SEHNR and CDR2 is FQNEAQ (reference sequence). The CDR3 DNA follows: TGTGCCAGCAGAACTAAAGGGACAGGGAATGAAAAACTGTTTTTT. It codes for CASRTKGTGNEKLFF.

The chain recombines TRBV23-1 with TRBJ2-5; maybe TRBD1 (7 bases). TRBV23-1 is flagged as an ORF with uncertain function. V was shortened by 6 bases and J by 9 bases, with 20 bases between the two germline ends. This CDR3 is 14 amino acids long. CDR3 nucleotide sequence: TGCGCCAGCAGCAGGGGGACTTCCATAGGGGCCCAGTACTTC. Its translation: CASSRGTSIGAQYF.

The chain recombines TRBV5-1 with TRBJ2-3; 15 bases agree with TRBD2. The CDR3 has 18 residues. CDR1 is SGHRS and CDR2 is YFSETQ in the germline V gene. The V gene end was trimmed by 1 base and the J gene end by 5 bases; junction bases not matched to a gene: 8. Here the CDR3 DNA reads TGCGCCAGCAGCTTGCCCTCGGGACTAGCGGGGGGTCGAGATACGCAGTATTTT. Translated, it gives CASSLPSGLAGGRDTQYF.

The genes are TRBV18 and TRBJ1-1; 8 bases are shared with TRBD1. V was clipped by 6 bases and J by 3 bases; unmatched bases: 6. The CDR3 loop spans 14 amino acids. Germline V gene data show CDR1 as KGHSH and CDR2 as LQKENI. The CDR3 is CASSPTGVDTEAFF. The CDR3 DNA sequence: TGTGCCAGCTCGCCGACAGGGGTTGACACTGAAGCTTTCTTT.

The chain has TRBV19 and TRBJ2-3; 11 nucleotides align to TRBD2. Germline V gene lookup returns CDR1 LNHDA and CDR2 SQIVND (reference sequence). Trimming at V came to 3 bases and at J to 3 bases, leaving 8 bases not matched to a gene. The CDR3 is 17 residues long. The DNA of the CDR3 is TGTGCCAGTAGTATCCCTCTCACTAGCGGGAGTACAGATACGCAGTATTTT. Translation gives CASSIPLTSGSTDTQYF.

The chain links TRBV12-3 or TRBV12-4 to TRBJ2-7, with D hard to call. Trimming shortened V by 2 bases and J by 3 bases, and 8 bases separated the two germline ends. This CDR3 comprises 13 residues. The CDR3 is CASSLSLNYEQYF. The CDR3 DNA follows: TGTGCCAGCAGTTTATCCCTTAACTACGAGCAGTACTTC.

The count of this clone is one. The rearrangement uses TRBV6-5 and TRBJ1-4; the match to TRBD1 covers 10 bases. The V gene's germline CDR1 is MNHEY and CDR2 SVGAGI. The CDR3 spans 14 residues. J lost 7 bases, V lost 5 bases, and 4 bases had no gene match. CDR3 in DNA: TGTGCCAGCAGTAAGACAGGGGGCTCTGAAAAACTGTTTTTT. Translating it yields CASSKTGGSEKLFF.

The V call is TRBV27, the J call TRBJ2-5; 11 nucleotides align to TRBD1. The CDR3 length is 17 residues. Germline V gene lookup returns CDR1 MNHEY and CDR2 SMNVEV (reference sequence). V dropped 5 bases and J dropped 2; count of bases not matched to a gene: 10. The CDR3 sequence is CASSNRDRGSSQETQYF. In DNA, the CDR3 is TGTGCCAGCAGTAACCGGGACAGGGGGAGCAGTCAAGAGACCCAGTACTTC.

By proportion, this clone is medium-sized (0.01 to 0.1%). J is TRBJ2-5 and V is TRBV3-1 (or the pseudogene TRBV3-2); tentative D call: TRBD2 (6 bases). V was cut by 1 base and J by 5 bases, with 26 bases left in between. CDR3 length: 19 residues. CDR1 is LGHDT and CDR2 is YNNKEL in the germline V gene (reference sequence). The CDR3 here is CASSQVSRRDAIWGETQYF. In nucleotides, the CDR3 is TGTGCCAGCAGCCAAGTGTCTCGGCGGGACGCAATCTGGGGGGAGACCCAGTACTTC.

The CDR3 DNA is TGTGCTAGTGGTTTGGTAGTCACTAGCTCCTACAATGAGCAGTTCTTC. Amino acids: CASGLVVTSSYNEQFF. This chain links TRBV12-5 with TRBJ2-1; possibly TRBD2 for D (5 bases). The CDR3 runs 16 residues. V was trimmed by 0 bases and J by 0 bases, leaving 9 bases between them. Germline V lookup: CDR1 LGHNT, CDR2 FRNRAP.

This CDR3 reads CASSPDRGAHYGYTF. The CDR3 DNA is TGTGCCAGCAGCCCGGACAGGGGGGCCCACTATGGCTACACCTTC. The chain is built from TRBV7-3 and TRBJ1-2; 10 bases align to TRBD1. The CDR3 loop spans 15 amino acids. The junction had 6 bases not matched to a gene; V was cut back by 5 bases and J by 3 bases. Germline values: CDR1 SGHTA, CDR2 FQGTGA. Combining the CDR3 with reference TRBV7-3 and TRBJ1-2 gives the whole variable domain GAGVSQTPSNKVTEKGKYVELRCDPISGHTALYWYRQSLGQGPEFLIYFQGTGAADDSGLPNDRFFAVRPEGSVSTLKIQRTERGDSAVYLCASSPDRGAHYGYTFGSGTRLTVV.

The V and J genes are TRBV7-2 and TRBJ2-3; TRBD2 agrees at 11 bases. The CDR3 runs 16 residues. V lost 2 bases, J lost 4 bases, and 5 bases stayed unmatched. CDR1 is SGHTA, CDR2 FQGNSA, per germline. Written as DNA, the CDR3 is TGTGCCAGCAGCTTAATAGCGGGGGGGAGGGCAGATACGCAGTATTTT. Its protein is CASSLIAGGRADTQYF.

This chain links TRBV7-6 with TRBJ2-1; 10 positions match TRBD2. The ends lost 0 bases at V and 3 bases at J; junction bases unmatched: 2. The CDR3 has 16 residues. CDR1 SGHVS and CDR2 FNYEAQ come from the germline V gene. The chain's CDR3 is CASSLAASGSYNEQFF. CDR3 nucleotides: TGTGCCAGCAGCTTAGCCGCTAGCGGGAGCTACAATGAGCAGTTCTTC.

The count of this clone is one. V and J are TRBV28 and TRBJ1-2; 8 bases agree with TRBD1. The germline V gene encodes CDR1 MDHEN and CDR2 SYDVKM. The CDR3 is made up of 15 amino acids. J gave up 7 bases and V 7 bases, and 14 bases lay outside the gene matches. CDR3: CASNGWAGGEFGYTF. CDR3 sequence (DNA): TGTGCCAGCAACGGGTGGGCAGGGGGCGAGTTTGGCTACACCTTC.

This clone has a single count. This chain links TRBV4-2 with TRBJ1-1, with D perhaps matching TRBD1 (5 bases). The CDR3 runs to 16 residues. The germline V gene has CDR1 LGHNA and CDR2 YNFKEQ. V lost 1 base and J 0 bases, leaving 12 bases between the germline ends. The CDR3 DNA sequence: TGTGCCAGCAGCCAAGTGCTCAGGGAATTGAACACTGAAGCTTTCTTT. This codes for CASSQVLRELNTEAFF.

The genes are TRBV3-1 (or the pseudogene TRBV3-2) and TRBJ1-2; D might be TRBD1 (6 bases). The germline V gene has CDR1 LGHDT and CDR2 YNNKEL (reference sequence). V was clipped by 3 bases and J by 5 bases, with 13 bases between them. This CDR3 region has 14 residues. In DNA, the CDR3 is TGTGCCAGCAGCCATTCGACAGGATCTTATGGCTACACCTTC. The encoded protein is CASSHSTGSYGYTF.

The chain combines TRBV6-5 with TRBJ2-7; 10 positions agree with TRBD1. In germline, CDR1 is MNHEY, CDR2 SVGAGI. This CDR3 region has 14 residues. With V trimmed by 5 bases and J by 3 bases, 4 bases remained unmatched. Here the CDR3 DNA reads TGTGCCAGCAGTCCAGGGACAGGGGACTACGAGCAGTACTTC. Encoded protein: CASSPGTGDYEQYF.

The rearrangement links TRBV9 to TRBJ2-3, with 7 bases identical to TRBD2. V shed 3 bases and J 6 bases; nucleotides not matched to a gene: 4. This CDR3 comprises 13 residues. Germline V CDR1 and CDR2: SGDLS, YYNGEE. The CDR3 coding sequence is TGTGCCAGCAGCGCAGGGAGGGTGGATACGCAGTATTTT. Amino acid sequence: CASSAGRVDTQYF. The full variable domain, in which reference TRBV9 and TRBJ2-3 provide the parts outside the CDR3, is DSGVTQTPKHLITATGQRVTLRCSPRSGDLSVYWYQQSLDQGLQFLIQYYNGEERAKGNILERFSAQQFPDLHSELNLSSLELGDSALYFCASSAGRVDTQYFGPGTRLTVL.

This clone was seen once. The J gene is TRBJ2-7, the V gene TRBV5-1, with 11 bases aligning to TRBD1. The length of the CDR3 is 15 residues. Trimming cost V 0 bases and J 4 bases; bases outside gene matches: 3. Germline-derived CDR1 and CDR2 are SGHRS and YFSETQ. CDR3 DNA: TGCGCCAGCAGCTTGGGGACAGGGGGCGAGTACGAGCAGTACTTC. The encoded protein is CASSLGTGGEYEQYF.

The V gene is TRBV18, the J gene TRBJ2-5, with 7 bases that match TRBD1. V lost 5 bases and J lost 3; bases outside the gene matches: 3. The CDR3 is 13 residues long. In germline, CDR1 is KGHSH, CDR2 LQKENI. CDR3 amino acids: CASSTGVKETQYF. DNA for the CDR3: TGTGCCAGCTCAACAGGGGTGAAAGAGACCCAGTACTTC.

The J gene is TRBJ2-5, the V gene TRBV19, with a possible D match to TRBD2 (6 bases). CDR3 length: 16 residues. From germline, CDR1 is LNHDA and CDR2 SQIVND (reference sequence). V was cut by 3 bases and J by 1 base, with 15 bases left in between. This CDR3 is CASSIGGKKGQETQYF. DNA of the CDR3: TGTGCCAGTAGTATCGGCGGGAAAAAGGGCCAAGAGACCCAGTACTTC.

This chain connects TRBV7-9 to TRBJ2-2, with 9 bases aligning to TRBD1. The CDR3 consists of 17 residues. Trimming took 4 bases from V and 6 from J; bases not matched to a gene: 12. Looked up from germline, CDR1 is SEHNR and CDR2 is FQNEAQ (reference sequence). Here the CDR3 DNA reads TGTGCCAGCAGCTCTTCCGCCGGGACAGGGTCCCCCGGGGAGCTGTTTTTT. This codes for CASSSSAGTGSPGELFF. Looking up the rest from reference TRBV7-9 and TRBJ2-2 gives the full variable domain: DTGVSQNPRHKITKRGQNVTFRCDPISEHNRLYWYRQTLGQGPEFLTYFQNEAQLEKSRLLSDRFSAERPKGSFSTLEIQRTEQGDSAMYLCASSSSAGTGSPGELFFGEGSRLTVL.

The J gene is TRBJ2-2, the V gene TRBV5-1; 12 bases match TRBD2. V lost 4 bases and J lost 2; bases outside the gene matches: 9. The CDR3 length is 18 residues. The germline CDR1 and CDR2 sequences are SGHRS and YFSETQ. CDR3 loop: CASSQTTSGGINTGELFF. CDR3 coding DNA: TGCGCCAGCAGCCAAACAACTAGCGGGGGGATAAACACCGGGGAGCTGTTTTTT.

The chain joins TRBV7-3 to TRBJ2-5; 15 positions match TRBD2. The germline gives CDR1 SGHTA, CDR2 FQGTGA. The ends lost 2 bases at V and 3 bases at J; junction bases unmatched: 4. CDR3 length: 17 residues. CDR3 coding DNA: TGTGCCAGCAGCTTAGGGAGGACTAGCGGGGGGGAAGAGACCCAGTACTTC. Translating gives CASSLGRTSGGEETQYF.

This clone qualifies as medium-sized (0.01 to 0.1%). The rearrangement uses TRBV27 and TRBJ2-7; weak D call: TRBD2 (6 bases). Germline V gives CDR1 MNHEY, CDR2 SMNVEV (reference sequence). Trimming removed 8 bases at V and 0 bases at J, with 14 bases between. The CDR3 spans 14 residues. The CDR3 coding sequence is TGTGCCAGCTCCCGGGCTAGCGTCTCCTACGAGCAGTACTTC. Encoded protein: CASSRASVSYEQYF.

This rearrangement joins TRBV5-1 to TRBJ1-1; TRBD1 agrees at 9 bases. Germline lookup yields CDR1 SGHRS and CDR2 YFSETQ. The CDR3 has 16 amino acids. Germline trimming cut 0 bases from V and 3 bases from J; bases unmatched to any gene: 6. As DNA, the CDR3 is TGCGCCAGCAGCTTGGACGGGACAGGGTCGGACACTGAAGCTTTCTTT. This encodes CASSLDGTGSDTEAFF.

The chain couples TRBV6-5 to TRBJ1-1; no clear D gene. The CDR3 loop spans 14 amino acids. The germline gives CDR1 MNHEY, CDR2 SVGAGI. The CDR3 coding sequence is TGTACCGTAGCCCCCAATACCGGGTACACTGAAGCTTTCTTT. Residues: CTVAPNTGYTEAFF.